These 29 T cell receptor beta chains originate from one sample sequenced in a study of blood T cell repertoires in COVID-19. Sequencing used immunoSEQ multiplex PCR; TCRdb keeps in-frame clones, though not all of them. The repertoire holds over 90,000 clones, 89% seen once, with 3.5% to 4% in the top ten. The sequenced sample was peripheral blood. Receptors originate from a woman aged 60 to 75 with acute or convalescent COVID-19.

The genes are TRBV28 and TRBJ1-3, with TRBD1 matching 7 bases. The CDR3 is made up of 15 amino acids. The germline CDR1 and CDR2 sequences are MDHEN and SYDVKM. V was clipped by 6 bases and J by 0 bases; unmatched bases: 5. The CDR3 sequence: CASSQTGISGNTIYF. The CDR3 DNA reads TGTGCCAGCAGCCAGACAGGGATCTCTGGAAACACCATATATTTT.

This clone was seen a handful of times. CDR3 in amino acids: CASNQGALNTEAFF. CDR3 coding DNA: TGTGCCAGCAACCAGGGGGCCCTGAACACTGAAGCTTTCTTT. The rearrangement links TRBV27 to TRBJ1-1; 8 nucleotides match TRBD1. The CDR3 spans 14 residues. Germline V gives CDR1 MNHEY, CDR2 SMNVEV (reference sequence). The junction had 4 bases not matched to a gene; V was cut back by 7 bases and J by 0 bases.

The chain joins TRBV11-3 to TRBJ1-1; no clear D. The CDR3 loop spans 14 amino acids. V lost 3 bases and J lost 3, with 11 bases in between. The germline V gene encodes CDR1 SGHNT and CDR2 YENEEA. The CDR3 DNA sequence: TGTGCCAGCAGCTTTGCGCCGGTCGACACTGAAGCTTTCTTT. This gives the protein CASSFAPVDTEAFF.

The chain combines TRBV2 with TRBJ2-3; TRBD2 agrees at 7 bases. V shed 10 bases and J 7 bases; nucleotides not matched to a gene: 5. The length of the CDR3 is 11 residues. Looked up from germline, CDR1 is SNHLY and CDR2 is FYNNEI. The CDR3, as DNA: TGTGCCACTCGACTAGCCTATACGCAGTATTTT. As protein: CATRLAYTQYF.

The rearrangement links TRBV2 to TRBJ1-3, with D perhaps TRBD1 (6 bases). V was shortened by 3 bases and J by 2 bases, with 14 bases between the two germline ends. Germline loops: CDR1 SNHLY, CDR2 FYNNEI. The CDR3 runs to 16 residues. CDR3 coding DNA: TGTGCCAGCAGTGAGACCAGGGGCCCCACTGGAAACACCATATATTTT. This gives the protein CASSETRGPTGNTIYF.

J is TRBJ2-1 and V is TRBV20-1; 7 bases align to TRBD2. The CDR3 consists of 14 residues. Germline CDR1 reads DFQATT; CDR2 reads SNEGSKA (reference sequence). The trim removed 3 bases at V and 2 bases at J, leaving 4 bases unmatched. The CDR3 bases are TGCAGTGCTAGTGCTCTAGCGGCCTACAATGAGCAGTTCTTC. It translates to CSASALAAYNEQFF.

The rearrangement joins TRBV9 to TRBJ1-4, with 9 bases aligning to TRBD1. CDR1 and CDR2 (germline): SGDLS, YYNGEE. Losses at the gene ends were 4 bases for V and 0 bases for J; bases not matched to a gene: 7. This CDR3 has 17 amino acids. The CDR3 bases are TGTGCCAGCAGCTCCGGGACAGGGCTTGCAACTAATGAAAAACTGTTTTTT. It is translated as CASSSGTGLATNEKLFF.

This chain uses TRBV11-2 with TRBJ1-4; D gene uncertain. Germline V gene data show CDR1 as SGHAT and CDR2 as FQNNGV. CDR3 length equals 16 residues. Deletions cut 7 bases from V and 2 bases from J, with 17 bases between. The DNA for the CDR3 is TGTGCCAGCACGATGAGCGGGCGGCGCACTAATGAAAAACTGTTTTTT. Its translation is CASTMSGRRTNEKLFF.

V gene TRBV20-1 combines with J gene TRBJ1-4; D is unclear. V dropped 3 bases and J dropped 4 bases, with 6 bases sitting between them. The CDR3 runs to 12 residues. The germline V gene encodes CDR1 DFQATT and CDR2 SNEGSKA (reference sequence). The CDR3 loop reads CSASRDNEKLFF. Here the CDR3 DNA reads TGCAGTGCTAGTCGCGATAATGAAAAACTGTTTTTT.

This clone was detected once. V and J are TRBV11-2 and TRBJ2-5; 11 nucleotides agree with TRBD2. This CDR3 comprises 18 residues. With V trimmed by 1 base and J by 7 bases, 14 bases remained unmatched. The germline V gene encodes CDR1 SGHAT and CDR2 FQNNGV. The CDR3 DNA reads TGTGCCAGCAGCTTAGTAGGGCGGCTAGCGGGAGGCAGACGGACCCAGTACTTC. Protein product: CASSLVGRLAGGRRTQYF.

The chain links TRBV5-8 to TRBJ2-5; 9 nucleotides line up with TRBD2. Germline CDR1 reads SGHTS; CDR2 reads YDEGEE. Unmatched junction bases numbered 7, after V lost 0 bases and J lost 7 bases. This CDR3 contains 15 residues. CDR3 coding DNA: TGTGCCAGCAGCTTGGGACTAGCGGTTCTTGGGACCCAGTACTTC. It yields the protein CASSLGLAVLGTQYF.

This clone was seen a handful of times. The V call is TRBV6-1, the J call TRBJ1-3, with a possible D match to TRBD1 (6 bases). The CDR3 has 14 amino acids. Germline-derived CDR1 and CDR2 are MNHNS and SASEGT. Trimming removed 3 bases at V and 7 bases at J, with 13 bases between. This chain's CDR3 is CASSESTGRNTIYF. The CDR3 DNA reads as TGTGCCAGCAGTGAGAGTACAGGGCGGAACACCATATATTTT.

The chain links TRBV6-5 to TRBJ2-1, with 11 bases that match TRBD1. The length of the CDR3 is 14 residues. CDR1 MNHEY and CDR2 SVGAGI come from the germline V gene. V gave up 7 bases and J gave up 7 bases; unmatched junction bases: 6. The CDR3 loop is CASTPGTGGNEQFF. The CDR3 DNA follows: TGTGCCAGCACCCCCGGGACAGGGGGAAATGAGCAGTTCTTC.

The chain links TRBV28 to TRBJ2-5, with 10 bases lining up with TRBD2. This CDR3 is 16 amino acids long. Trimming removed 6 bases from V and 7 bases from J; junction bases left unmatched: 14. Germline V gene data show CDR1 as MDHEN and CDR2 as SYDVKM. The CDR3 here is CASRPTGTSARGTQYF. CDR3 sequence (DNA): TGTGCCAGCAGACCAACCGGGACTAGCGCCCGCGGGACCCAGTACTTC.

The genes are TRBV7-2 and TRBJ1-5; TRBD1 aligns across 8 bases. The V gene's germline CDR1 is SGHTA and CDR2 FQGNSA. The CDR3 sequence is 13 residues long. The V gene end was trimmed by 5 bases and the J gene end by 7 bases; junction bases not matched to a gene: 4. DNA of the CDR3: TGTGCCAGCAGCAAGGACAGGGCACAGCCCCAGCATTTT. It yields the protein CASSKDRAQPQHF.

The J gene is TRBJ1-1, the V gene TRBV5-1; D is uncertain. Germline CDR1 is SGHRS and CDR2 is YFSETQ. The CDR3 extends over 14 amino acids. V was cut by 1 base and J by 5 bases, with 12 bases left in between. This CDR3 reads CASSLPRSGTEAFF. The CDR3 bases are TGCGCCAGCAGCTTGCCCCGGTCGGGGACTGAAGCTTTCTTT.

The rearrangement uses TRBV2 and TRBJ2-2; TRBD2 matches 9 bases. V dropped 8 bases and J dropped 5; count of bases not matched to a gene: 6. CDR3 length: 14 residues. CDR1 SNHLY and CDR2 FYNNEI come from the germline V gene. The CDR3 protein is CASFGGRVTGELFF. The CDR3 nucleotides are TGTGCCAGCTTTGGCGGGAGGGTTACCGGGGAGCTGTTTTTT.

This chain connects TRBV2 to TRBJ1-6; TRBD1 aligns across 8 bases. Germline lookup yields CDR1 SNHLY and CDR2 FYNNEI. V lost 8 bases and J lost 10; bases outside the gene matches: 10. The CDR3 is made up of 14 amino acids. Written as DNA, the CDR3 is TGTGCCAGCCATCCCCAGGGGGCGGAATCACCCCTCCACTTT. This codes for CASHPQGAESPLHF.

The V gene is TRBV9, the J gene TRBJ2-1; TRBD2 agrees at 10 bases. CDR3 size: 15 residues. CDR1 SGDLS and CDR2 YYNGEE come from the germline V gene. V trimming: 3 bases; J trimming: 4 bases; junction bases outside the gene matches: 4. The CDR3: CASSETSGTYNEQFF. The CDR3 region has the DNA TGTGCCAGCAGCGAAACTAGCGGGACTTACAATGAGCAGTTCTTC.

The chain is built from TRBV6-5 and TRBJ2-1; possibly TRBD2 for D (7 bases). Trimming pared 6 bases from V and 8 bases from J, leaving 11 bases between. CDR1 is MNHEY and CDR2 is SVGAGI in the germline V gene. This CDR3 contains 12 residues. In DNA, the CDR3 is TGTGCCAGCAGGCAAGGGGGGGATGAGCAGTTCTTC. Protein: CASRQGGDEQFF.

The rearrangement links TRBV19 to TRBJ1-4; TRBD1 aligns across 8 bases. This CDR3 region has 14 residues. V shed 4 bases and J 7 bases; nucleotides not matched to a gene: 5. From germline, CDR1 is LNHDA and CDR2 SQIVND (reference sequence). The CDR3 spells CASSRTGTGEKLFF. The CDR3 nucleotides are TGTGCCAGTAGTAGGACAGGGACAGGTGAAAAACTGTTTTTT.

V is TRBV20-1 and J is TRBJ2-4; D may match TRBD1 or TRBD2 (5 bases each). This CDR3 is 15 amino acids long. V was cut by 3 bases and J by 0 bases, with 12 bases left in between. Germline V gene sequence: CDR1 DFQATT, CDR2 SNEGSKA (reference sequence). The CDR3 here is CSASGGALAKNIQYF. DNA of the CDR3: TGCAGTGCTAGTGGGGGAGCCCTAGCCAAAAACATTCAGTACTTC.

The genes are TRBV7-3 and TRBJ2-1, with 10 bases matching TRBD2. Trimming at V came to 4 bases and at J to 5 bases, leaving 11 bases not matched to a gene. Germline V gene data show CDR1 as SGHTA and CDR2 as FQGTGA. This CDR3 is 17 amino acids long. CDR3 protein: CASSYLQREGAHNEQFF. The CDR3 DNA reads as TGTGCCAGCAGCTACCTTCAGCGGGAGGGGGCCCACAATGAGCAGTTCTTC.

The rearrangement uses TRBV19 and TRBJ2-3; 8 positions agree with TRBD1. With V trimmed by 3 bases and J by 4 bases, 6 bases remained unmatched. Germline values: CDR1 LNHDA, CDR2 SQIVND (reference sequence). The length of the CDR3 is 15 residues. The DNA for the CDR3 is TGTGCCAGTAGTATTGGACAGGGCTCACCAGATACGCAGTATTTT. It encodes CASSIGQGSPDTQYF.

This chain uses TRBV6-8 with TRBJ2-1; TRBD2 aligns across 8 bases. The length of the CDR3 is 13 residues. Germline CDR1 and CDR2: MNHGY and SAAAGT. The V segment lost 5 bases and the J segment 8 bases; nucleotides outside the gene matches: 5. The CDR3 region has the DNA TGTGCCAGCAGTCGGGGGGGTTTGGATGAGCAGTTCTTC. Encoded protein: CASSRGGLDEQFF.

The chain uses TRBV7-3 and TRBJ1-1; the match to TRBD1 covers 9 bases. Germline lookup yields CDR1 SGHTA and CDR2 FQGTGA. After removal of 5 bases from V and 2 bases from J, the junction contained 9 bases not matched to a gene. The CDR3 loop spans 16 amino acids. The CDR3 sequence is CASSRGQGRLNTEAFF. The CDR3 DNA reads TGTGCCAGCAGCCGCGGACAGGGGCGACTAAACACTGAAGCTTTCTTT. Supplemented by reference TRBV7-3 and TRBJ1-1, the full variable domain reads GAGVSQTPSNKVTEKGKYVELRCDPISGHTALYWYRQSLGQGPEFLIYFQGTGAADDSGLPNDRFFAVRPEGSVSTLKIQRTERGDSAVYLCASSRGQGRLNTEAFFGQGTRLTVV.

DNA for the CDR3: TGTGCCAGCAGCTTCGCGAACGGAGGGGAGACCCAGTACTTC. Amino acid sequence: CASSFANGGETQYF. The chain is built from TRBV7-8 and TRBJ2-5, with D possibly matching TRBD2 (6 bases). The CDR3 totals 14 residues. The germline V gene encodes CDR1 SGHVS and CDR2 FQNEAQ. Trimming removed 3 bases at V and 5 bases at J, with 13 bases between.

The genes are TRBV30 and TRBJ1-1; D might be TRBD1 (6 bases). The CDR3 totals 12 residues. Germline V CDR1 and CDR2: GTSNPN, SVGIG (reference sequence). V lost 7 bases to trimming and J lost 6 bases, with 15 bases between them. The CDR3 here is CASTRGGAEAFF. CDR3 bases: TGTGCCTCAACTCGGGGGGGCGCTGAAGCTTTCTTT.

This clone occurred once. The CDR3 sequence is CASSEGGRARDTQYF. The CDR3 coding sequence is TGTGCCAGCAGTGAAGGAGGGCGCGCAAGGGATACGCAGTATTTT. The chain is built from TRBV6-1 and TRBJ2-3, with a weak D call TRBD2 (5 bases). The germline V gene has CDR1 MNHNS and CDR2 SASEGT. Deletions cut 1 base from V and 6 bases from J, with 14 bases between. CDR3 size: 15 residues.